This TCR beta chain stems from a study of T cells in Graves' hyperthyroidism and ophthalmopathy (dated by TCRdb to the late 2010s). Context from the whole study: Peripheral blood was sampled at the time of initial diagnosis, prior to any treatment. To identify distinguishing TCR V-J signatures, a discovery cohort of 90 to 100 patients was used, comprising 43 with Graves' ophthalmopathy and 57 with stable Graves' hyperthyroidism. Whether ophthalmopathy could be predicted prospectively was tested in an independent validation cohort made up of approximately 19 hyperthyroidism patients plus 17 patients who later progressed to ophthalmopathy. The roughly 100 discovery patients were randomly split 7:3 into training and test sets. Thyroid tissue and blood T-cell repertoires from about six Graves' hyperthyroidism patients were also compared in the study. After blood sampling, hyperthyroidism patients were treated with methimazole at a starting dose of 30 mg daily, and ophthalmopathy patients were treated with high-dose intravenous methylprednisolone. TCR Vbeta CDR3 sequencing of 130 to 150 peripheral blood samples (under 45 ophthalmopathy, about 74 hyperthyroidism and approximately 17 progressor patients) is reported in the paper. Summary of the overall study and its limitations: Ophthalmopathy was separated from stable hyperthyroidism by a 13 V-J signature model, with 87.88% sensitivity and approximately 81% specificity obtained in cross-validation and 80%/75% obtained in testing. Most expanded thyroid clonotypes (frequency above 0.001) were also detected in blood, suggesting blood repertoires may reflect thyroid immune responses. In validation, the model predicted progression to ophthalmopathy a median of roughly 6.5 months before onset, with about 70% sensitivity and about 72% specificity. Sample size was not statistically predetermined, and investigators were not blinded to group allocation.

Including cysteine and phenylalanine, the CDR3 has 14 amino acids. Left in the record is the CDR3 DNA by itself, 42 bases read in frame from the first base. V loses 8 bases of germline sequence and J loses 0 bases, and the interval between the two ends is 14 bases. In regard to this clonotype: Its antigen is currently not known. No qualities accompany the bases; no much larger clone lies one base away.

Stable Graves' hyperthyroidism was defined as the absence of progression to ophthalmopathy over 18 months of follow-up. The hyperthyroidism patients were between 18 and 65 years old and newly diagnosed, with a disease duration of less than 2 months. Any patient with an uncontrolled infection, another autoimmune disease, pregnancy or lactation was excluded. Diagnoses were based on clinical symptoms, serum thyroxine and TRAb, thyroid ultrasound and orbital computed tomography. Ficoll-Paque density gradient centrifugation was used to isolate PBMCs from around 10 ml of fresh peripheral blood. Trizol reagent was used to extract total RNA, and RNA quality was then checked on an Agilent 2100 Bioanalyzer. TCR beta CDR3 regions were amplified from RNA transcripts. The first round of RT-PCR for the TCR CDR3 was performed with the HTBI primer set and the Qiagen OneStep RT-PCR kit. Libraries were constructed in a second round of multiplex PCR, after which size selection and purification were carried out. Libraries were sequenced paired-end with 100 bp reads on an Illumina HiSeq2000. Under the source paper's analysis protocol: SOAPnuke was used to process the raw data, with reads discarded if the reads contained adapters or uncalled bases, had a mean Phred below 15, or lacked an exact constant-primer or identifier match. High-quality paired reads were merged using COPE v1.2.5, and each unique nucleotide sequence was defined as a clonotype. MiTCR v1.1 was used to align the clonotypes against IMGT TRBV, TRBD and TRBJ reference segments. Only V-J combinations with frequency above 0.0001, covering approximately 99% of repertoires, were analysed. The TCS score was defined as the ratio of F50 (clonal expansion) to E x V (chaos), calculated using BLOSUM62-based TCRdist between CDR3 peptides within each V-J. Welch's t-statistics and random forest reduced roughly 540 V-J features to 13, which were used in a naive Bayes classifier (R e1071). TCRdb trimmed the raw reads at Q25, called clones with MiXCR and kept productive beta chains. A single entry per CDR3 protein holds the most common genes and DNA from its merged rows. It is TCRdb's table, rather than the study itself, that gives the V and J calls and clone size. The sample profile shows 200,000 to 250,000 distinct CDR3 sequences; about 15% of them were found once. Of the sample, roughly 50% falls within the top ten clones.

This TCR derives from a man in his fifties with Graves' hyperthyroidism. The rearranged segments are TRBV12-3 or TRBV12-4 and TRBJ2-7, with no confidently assigned D gene. The sequenced material came from blood. DNA sequence: TGTGCCAGCTCGCTAATAGACTCCTCCTACGAGCAGTACTTC. Its translation reads: CASSLIDSSYEQYF.